These T cell receptor beta chains were read from a single sample in a study of shared clonotypes between healthy human individuals. The table came from immunoSEQ multiplex PCR; TCRdb's copy has only in-frame clones and leaves some out. Of about half a million clones in the sample, less than 85% were seen once. The sample comprised PBMCs. The receptor source for this set is a woman aged 40 to 50 in good health. Some clones in this sample may be carry-over from other donors' samples. Each CDR3 is given with its conserved first and last residue. Each record gives: CDR3 DNA, CDR3 protein, J gene, clone size, D gene, V gene. D genes are given only for firm matches. Clone sizes are given selectively: once, few, many, or a class where the clone is expanded.

TGTGCCAGCAGTGAACTAGGGACAGGGAACACAGATACGCAGTATTTT,CASSELGTGNTDTQYF,TRBJ2-3,few,TRBD1,TRBV28
TGCGCCAGCAGCTTGGAGGCCGGAACTAATGAAAAACTGTTTTTT,CASSLEAGTNEKLFF,TRBJ1-4,NA,NA,TRBV5-1
TGTGCCAGTACCTCAAAATCCAGCCCCACTGAAGCTTTCTTT,CASTSKSSPTEAFF,TRBJ1-1,NA,NA,TRBV19
TGTGCCACCAGCAGAGGAACAGCGGGAGTTTCCTACGAGCAGTACTTC,CATSRGTAGVSYEQYF,TRBJ2-7,NA,TRBD2,TRBV15
TGTGCCAGCAGAAACCCGGACTTAGATGAGCAGTTCTTC,CASRNPDLDEQFF,TRBJ2-1,NA,NA,TRBV6-5
TGTGCCAGCAGCTTAGATCCGTCCGGGGTTTGTAGCACAGATACGCAGTATTTT,CASSLDPSGVCSTDTQYF,TRBJ2-3,NA,NA,TRBV11-3
TGCGCCAGCAGCCAGGCTACAGGGACTAAATACAATGAGCAGTTCTTC,CASSQATGTKYNEQFF,TRBJ2-1,once,NA,TRBV4-1
TGTGCCAGCAGTTCCCTCCCTTTCACAGGGAGTCTGTACGAGCAGTACTTC,CASSSLPFTGSLYEQYF,TRBJ2-7,NA,NA,TRBV27
TGTGCCAGCAGGCCGACAGGGGCCGGACCCTACAATGAGCAGTTCTTC,CASRPTGAGPYNEQFF,TRBJ2-1,NA,TRBD1,TRBV5-4
TGTGCCAGCAGTGAAGCTCGACAGGCAGACAAAGAGACCCAGTACTTC,CASSEARQADKETQYF,TRBJ2-5,NA,NA,TRBV6-1
TGTGCCAGCAGCGCGGGACAGGGAGATCAGCCCCAGCATTTT,CASSAGQGDQPQHF,TRBJ1-5,NA,TRBD1,TRBV27
TGTGCCAGCAGCCGTCCTGGTAGTTCCCGATACGAGCAGTACTTC,CASSRPGSSRYEQYF,TRBJ2-7,NA,NA,TRBV27
TGTGCCAGCAGTTTGATCAGGGAGGCTGAAGCTTTCTTT,CASSLIREAEAFF,TRBJ1-1,NA,NA,TRBV27
TGTGCCAGCAGTCGGACTAGCGGGAGCTACGAGCAGTACTTC,CASSRTSGSYEQYF,TRBJ2-7,NA,TRBD2,TRBV9
TGTGCCAGCAGGGTTAGCGGGAGCTTCTCTGTTGAGACCCAGTACTTC,CASRVSGSFSVETQYF,TRBJ2-5,once,TRBD2,TRBV7-8
TGTGCCAGTAGTACCGGGACAGAAGGAAACACCATATATTTT,CASSTGTEGNTIYF,TRBJ1-3,NA,TRBD1,TRBV19
TGCAGCGTGGCGGCGGTTAAGGACAGGGGCTACAATGAGCAGTTCTTC,CSVAAVKDRGYNEQFF,TRBJ2-1,NA,TRBD1,TRBV29-1
TGTGCCAGCTCACCCTGGACAGGGAACACCGGGGAGCTGTTTTTT,CASSPWTGNTGELFF,TRBJ2-2,NA,TRBD1,TRBV18